This T cell receptor (beta chain) came from a study of CD8 T cells in Susac syndrome (dated by TCRdb to about 2019). Some background on the complete study: Repertoire sequencing was used to test whether CD8+ T cell activation and differentiation in Susac syndrome was antigen driven. The clonality of the CD8+ T cell repertoire was compared across approximately twelve healthy donors, around 14 Susac syndrome patients and around 15 multiple sclerosis patients. Overall results and qualifications from the work: The number of individuals in the TCR sequencing and HLA analysis was acknowledged as relatively small.

The CDR3 runs 12 residues from the cysteine to the phenylalanine. Only the CDR3 DNA stays, 36 bases, in frame from base 1. V is reduced by 3 bases and J by 4 bases, leaving a spacing of 9 bases between them. The germline V gene specifies SQVTM as CDR1 and ANQGSEA as CDR2. High-throughput TCR beta sequencing profiled peripheral blood CD8+ and CD4+ T cells from healthy donors, Susac syndrome patients and multiple sclerosis patients. The healthy donors served as controls matched for age and sex. Bulk CD8+ and CD4+ T cells were purified by magnetic negative isolation, whereas CD8+ TEMRA cells were enriched by FACS. Blood was drawn into EDTA tubes, processed within 24 hours, and PBMCs were isolated by density gradient centrifugation. PBMCs intended for TCR sequencing were frozen in liquid nitrogen and were later thawed in a 37 degrees C water bath. Purity of sorted or isolated CD4+, CD8+ and CD8+ TEMRA cells was at least 90%.

A note on this clonotype: It has no known antigen specificity. Per-base quality was not reported, and no clone a single base away is much larger than it.

RNA was extracted using the RNeasy kit, and 0.5 to 1 microgram was reverse transcribed with random hexamers. The immunoSEQ multiplex PCR assay, which covers 54 Vbeta and 13 Jbeta segments, was used to amplify TCR beta CDR3 regions. Bias from PCR amplification was corrected by using a synthetic template baseline for primer optimization and for computational correction. In the authors' own workflow: Reads were annotated to V, D and J genes according to IMGT and were analyzed with immunoSEQ Analyzer, with only productive sequences retained. Clonality was computed as one minus Shannon entropy normalized by log2 of the number of productive unique sequences. For each patient and control, public and private clones were evaluated within the 100 most prevalent clones. Clones were defined as Susac-specific when absent from the healthy and MS cohorts, from about a thousand published viral clones and from other ImmuneACCESS disease sequences. TCRdb trimmed the raw reads at Q25, called clones with MiXCR and kept productive beta chains. Rows matching on CDR3 protein sequence are summarized as one entry with the most common DNA and genes. TCRdb, rather than the study authors, made the V and J calls. The sample profile shows tens of thousands of distinct CDR3 sequences; around 94% of them were found once. 0.25% to 0.3% of the sample is taken by the ten largest.

This chain joins TRBV29-1 to TRBJ1-2; no D gene is confidently identified. Sequencing was done on a sample of CD8+ T cells from PBMCs. This clonotype originated in a human donor in good health. DNA sequence: TGCAGCGTTGATCCTTTGGTCTATGGCTACACCTTC. It is translated as CSVDPLVYGYTF.